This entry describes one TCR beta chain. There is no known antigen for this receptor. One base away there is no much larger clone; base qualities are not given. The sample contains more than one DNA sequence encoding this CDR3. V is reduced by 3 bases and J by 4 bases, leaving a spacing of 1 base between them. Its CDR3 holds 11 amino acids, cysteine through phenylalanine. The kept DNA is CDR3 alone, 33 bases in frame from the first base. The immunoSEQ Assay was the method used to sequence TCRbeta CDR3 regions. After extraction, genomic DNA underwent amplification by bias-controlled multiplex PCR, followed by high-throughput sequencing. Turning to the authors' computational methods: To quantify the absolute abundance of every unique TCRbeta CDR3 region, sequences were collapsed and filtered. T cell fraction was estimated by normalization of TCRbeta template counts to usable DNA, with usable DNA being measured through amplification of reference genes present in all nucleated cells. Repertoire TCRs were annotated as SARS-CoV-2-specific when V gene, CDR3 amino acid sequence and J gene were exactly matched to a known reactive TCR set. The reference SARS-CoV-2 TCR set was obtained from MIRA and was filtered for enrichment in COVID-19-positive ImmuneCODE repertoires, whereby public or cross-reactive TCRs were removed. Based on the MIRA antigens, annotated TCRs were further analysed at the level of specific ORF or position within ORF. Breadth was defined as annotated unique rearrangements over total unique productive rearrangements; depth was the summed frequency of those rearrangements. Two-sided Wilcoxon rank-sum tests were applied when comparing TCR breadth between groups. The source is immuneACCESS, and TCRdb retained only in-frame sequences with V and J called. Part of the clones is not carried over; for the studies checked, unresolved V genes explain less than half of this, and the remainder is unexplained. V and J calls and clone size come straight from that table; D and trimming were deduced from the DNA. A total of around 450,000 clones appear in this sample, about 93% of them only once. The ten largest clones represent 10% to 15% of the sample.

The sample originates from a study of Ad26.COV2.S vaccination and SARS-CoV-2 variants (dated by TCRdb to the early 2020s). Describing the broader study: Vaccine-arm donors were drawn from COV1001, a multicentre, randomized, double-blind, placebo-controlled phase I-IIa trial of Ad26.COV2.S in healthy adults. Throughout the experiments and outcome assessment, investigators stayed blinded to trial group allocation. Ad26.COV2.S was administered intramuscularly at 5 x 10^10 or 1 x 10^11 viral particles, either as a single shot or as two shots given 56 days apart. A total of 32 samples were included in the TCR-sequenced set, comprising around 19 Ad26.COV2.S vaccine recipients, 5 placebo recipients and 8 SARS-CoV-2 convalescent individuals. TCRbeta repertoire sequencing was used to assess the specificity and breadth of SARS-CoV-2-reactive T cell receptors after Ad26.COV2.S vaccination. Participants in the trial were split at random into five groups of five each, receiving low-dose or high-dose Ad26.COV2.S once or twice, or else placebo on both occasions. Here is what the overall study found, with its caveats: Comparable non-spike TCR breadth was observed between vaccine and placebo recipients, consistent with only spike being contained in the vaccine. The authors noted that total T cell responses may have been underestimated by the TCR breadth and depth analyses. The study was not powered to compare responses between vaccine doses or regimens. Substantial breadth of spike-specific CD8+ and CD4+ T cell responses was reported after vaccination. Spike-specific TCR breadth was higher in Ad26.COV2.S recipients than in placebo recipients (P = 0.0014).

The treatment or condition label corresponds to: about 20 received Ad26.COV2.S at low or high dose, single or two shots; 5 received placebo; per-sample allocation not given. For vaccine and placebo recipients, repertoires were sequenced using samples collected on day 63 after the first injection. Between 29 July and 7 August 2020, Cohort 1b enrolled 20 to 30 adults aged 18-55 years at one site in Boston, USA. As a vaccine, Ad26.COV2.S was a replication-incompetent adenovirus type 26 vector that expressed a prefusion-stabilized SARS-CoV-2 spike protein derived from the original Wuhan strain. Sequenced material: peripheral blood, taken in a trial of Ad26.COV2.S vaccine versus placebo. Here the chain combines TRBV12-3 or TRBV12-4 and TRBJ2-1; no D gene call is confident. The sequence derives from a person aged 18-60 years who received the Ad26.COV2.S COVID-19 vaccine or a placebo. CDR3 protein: CASSLYNEQFF. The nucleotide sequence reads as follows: TGTGCCAGCAGTTTGTACAATGAGCAGTTCTTC.